This T cell receptor (beta chain) was recovered during a study of OX40 agonist ivuxolimab in advanced cancers. Whole-study context: Patients received ivuxolimab, an intravenous treatment, every 2 weeks at 0.01 to 10 mg/kg. Those treated in dose escalation had hepatocellular carcinoma, melanoma, renal cell cancer or head and neck cancer.

The table came from immunoSEQ multiplex PCR; TCRdb's copy has only in-frame clones and leaves some out. Of tens of thousands of clones in the sample, just over 85% were seen once. V lost 1 base, J lost 4 bases, and 7 bases lay in between. Germline V lookup: CDR1 SEHNR, CDR2 FQNEAQ (reference sequence). CDR3 length: 13 residues. The sample in question was CD4+ or CD8+ T cells sorted from blood, obtained in a trial of the OX40 agonist ivuxolimab. The sequence came from an adult with an advanced solid tumor such as melanoma, head and neck, liver or kidney cancer. The rearrangement links TRBV7-9 to TRBJ1-2; D call uncertain. CDR3 amino acids: CASSLEEGYGYTF. The CDR3 nucleotides read TGTGCCAGCAGCTTAGAGGAGGGCTATGGCTACACCTTC.